Detailed here is one TCR beta chain. It lacks a known antigen. No base qualities exist here, and no much larger clone lies one base off it. The trial excluded patients who had a history of autoimmune disease or who were on systemic immunosuppression. In every dose cohort, peripheral blood was drawn for TCR sequencing at baseline, cycle 4 day 1, and cycle 7 day 1. The samples were taken from a phase I, first-in-human, multicenter, open-label dose-escalation trial of ivuxolimab. Adults with locally advanced or metastatic head and neck squamous cell, hepatocellular, melanoma or renal cell carcinoma were enrolled in the trial. Before TCR sequencing, CD4+ T cells and CD8+ T cells were sorted from peripheral blood as separate populations. The data stem from a study of OX40 agonist ivuxolimab in advanced cancers. Some background on the complete study: Ivuxolimab was a fully human IgG2 agonistic monoclonal antibody targeting the costimulatory receptor OX40 (CD134). Prior anti-PD-1, anti-PD-L1 or anti-CTLA-4 therapy was permitted, and checkpoint inhibitors had been received by about 36% of dose-escalation patients. Partial responses occurred in three dose-escalation patients, of whom one had hepatocellular carcinoma and two had cutaneous melanoma. Intravenous ivuxolimab was administered to patients every 2 weeks at six dose levels: 0.01, 0.1, 0.3, 1.5, 3 and 10 mg/kg. Of the roughly 51 dose-escalation patients, hepatocellular carcinoma was present in around 20, melanoma in roughly 15, renal cell carcinoma in 9 and head and neck cancer in 9. A male proportion of almost 85% and a mean age of 60 years, ranging from about 23 to 90, were recorded for the dose-escalation cohort. The paper covers the monotherapy dose-escalation part of the phase I ivuxolimab trial, which included N ≈ 54 patients. Peripheral TCRbeta sequencing was intended to test whether TCR sequence diversity was altered and clonal T-cell expansion was caused by ivuxolimab. The paper's findings and limits, for the study overall: In the 0.1-3.0 mg/kg groups, partial responders were among the patients with the lowest normalized peripheral clonal expansion, particularly in CD8+ T cells. Antigen specificity was not determined for the clonally expanded peripheral T cells. After ivuxolimab, expanded clones were on average more numerous among CD8+ T cells than among CD4+ T cells. At doses of 0.1 to 3.0 mg/kg, clonal expansion of both CD4+ and CD8+ blood T cells was observed from baseline to week 6. Low levels of normalized T-cell clonal expansion were also seen in some patients who did not respond.

The CDR3 spans 18 residues, from the cysteine through the phenylalanine. The retained sequence is limited to the CDR3, 54 bases, with the frame set at the first base. In the germline V gene (reference sequence), CDR1 corresponds to MNHEY and CDR2 to SMNVEV. V is cut back by 0 bases and J by 7 bases, with 13 bases in the junction unmatched. To sequence the TCRbeta CDR3 region, genomic DNA was isolated from the sorted cells. The immunoSEQ Assay was used to sequence the TCRbeta CDR3 regions. TCRdb took over this immuneACCESS table, retaining in-frame rearrangements with V and J assigned. Such tables are incomplete; in checked studies, under half of the missing clones stem from an unresolved V gene, and the remainder is unexplained. This sample comprises 50,000 to 70,000 clones, around 81% of them detected only once. The top ten clones comprise about 3.7% of the sample.

The receptor's source is an adult with an advanced solid tumor such as melanoma, head and neck, liver or kidney cancer. The rearranged segments are TRBV27 and TRBJ2-1, with 9 bases in between that match TRBD2. Sequenced material: CD4+ or CD8+ T cells sorted from blood, taken in a trial of the OX40 agonist ivuxolimab. At the DNA level, the sequence is TGTGCCAGCAGTTTATCCCGGGGAACCGGGACTAGCCTAAATGAGCAGTTCTTC. The translation is CASSLSRGTGTSLNEQFF.